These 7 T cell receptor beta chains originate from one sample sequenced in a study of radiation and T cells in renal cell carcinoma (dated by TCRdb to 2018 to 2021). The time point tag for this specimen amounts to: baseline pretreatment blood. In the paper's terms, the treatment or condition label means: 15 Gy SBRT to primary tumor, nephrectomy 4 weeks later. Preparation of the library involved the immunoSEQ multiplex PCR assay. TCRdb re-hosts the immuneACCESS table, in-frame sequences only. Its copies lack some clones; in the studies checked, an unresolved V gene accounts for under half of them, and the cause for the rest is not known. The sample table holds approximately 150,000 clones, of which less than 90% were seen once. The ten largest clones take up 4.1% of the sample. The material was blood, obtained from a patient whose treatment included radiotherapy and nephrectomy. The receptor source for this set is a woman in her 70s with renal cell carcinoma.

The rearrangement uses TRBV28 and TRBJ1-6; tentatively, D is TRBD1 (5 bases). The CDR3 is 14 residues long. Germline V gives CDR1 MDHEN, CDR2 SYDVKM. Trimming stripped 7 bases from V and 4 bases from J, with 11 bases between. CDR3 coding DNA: TGTGCCAGCACTCCAGGGAGATATAATTCACCCCTCCACTTT. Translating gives CASTPGRYNSPLHF.

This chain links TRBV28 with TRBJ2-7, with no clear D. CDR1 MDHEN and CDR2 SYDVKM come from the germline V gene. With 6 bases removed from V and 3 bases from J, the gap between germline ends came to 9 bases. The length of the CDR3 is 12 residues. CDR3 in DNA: TGTGCCAGCAGCCAGAGCAGCTACGAGCAGTACTTC. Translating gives CASSQSSYEQYF.

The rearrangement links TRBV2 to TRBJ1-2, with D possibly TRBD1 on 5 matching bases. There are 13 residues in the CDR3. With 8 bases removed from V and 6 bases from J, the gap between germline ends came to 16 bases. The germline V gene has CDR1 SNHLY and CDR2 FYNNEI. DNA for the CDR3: TGTGCCAGCCGCCTTAAGGGGCGTAATGGCTACACCTTC. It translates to CASRLKGRNGYTF.

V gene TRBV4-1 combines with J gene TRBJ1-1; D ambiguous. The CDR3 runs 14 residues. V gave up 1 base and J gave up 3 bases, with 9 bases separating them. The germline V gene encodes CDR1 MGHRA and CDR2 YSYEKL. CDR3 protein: CASSQAGQYTEAFF. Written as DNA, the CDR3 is TGCGCCAGCAGCCAAGCCGGGCAGTACACTGAAGCTTTCTTT.

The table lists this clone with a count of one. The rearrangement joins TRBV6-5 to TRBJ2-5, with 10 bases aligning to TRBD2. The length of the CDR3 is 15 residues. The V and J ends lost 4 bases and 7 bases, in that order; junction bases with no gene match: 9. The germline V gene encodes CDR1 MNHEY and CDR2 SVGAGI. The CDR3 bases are TGTGCCAGCAGTTCTAGCGGGGGTGCCATGGGGACCCAGTACTTC. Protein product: CASSSSGGAMGTQYF.

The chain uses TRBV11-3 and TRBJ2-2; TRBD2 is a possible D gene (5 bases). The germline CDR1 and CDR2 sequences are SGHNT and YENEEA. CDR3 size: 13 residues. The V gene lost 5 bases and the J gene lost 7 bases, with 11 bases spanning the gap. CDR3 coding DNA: TGTGCCAGCAGCCAGGACTTCGGCGGGGAGCTGTTTTTT. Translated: CASSQDFGGELFF.

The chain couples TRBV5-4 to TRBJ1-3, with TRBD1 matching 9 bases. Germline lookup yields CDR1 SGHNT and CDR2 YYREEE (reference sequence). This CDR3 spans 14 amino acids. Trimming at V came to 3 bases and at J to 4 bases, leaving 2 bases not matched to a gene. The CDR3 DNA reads TGTGCCAGCAGCTGGACAGGGGCCGGAAACACCATATATTTT. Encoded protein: CASSWTGAGNTIYF. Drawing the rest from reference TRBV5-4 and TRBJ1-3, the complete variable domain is ETGVTQSPTHLIKTRGQQVTLRCSSQSGHNTVSWYQQALGQGPQFIFQYYREEENGRGNFPPRFSGLQFPNYSSELNVNALELDDSALYLCASSWTGAGNTIYFGEGSWLTVV.